The rows below give T cell receptor beta chains drawn from one sample of a study of shared clonotypes between healthy human individuals. Generated by immunoSEQ multiplex PCR, the TCRdb table keeps only in-frame clones and is missing some. The sample records about 2.1 million clones, 93% being singletons. The sample comprised naive CD8+ T cells from PBMCs. The receptors stem from a young man in good health. Some clones in this sample may be carry-over from other donors' samples. The CDR3 runs from the conserved cysteine through the conserved F or W. The D gene is left open where the match is weak. Clone size is stated in some rows and not others, as once, few, many or a class when expanded.

CDR3nt,CDR3aa,j_gene,v_gene,abundance,d_gene
TGTGCCAGCAGTGAATGGACGAACACTGAAGCTTTCTTT,CASSEWTNTEAFF,TRBJ1-1,TRBV25-1,NA,NA
TGTGCCAGCAGCTTTGACAGGGGGCTGGGCTACACCTTC,CASSFDRGLGYTF,TRBJ1-2,TRBV7-9,NA,TRBD1
TGTGCCAGCAGCTTGGGACTAGCGGGCCTCACCGGGGAGCTGTTTTTT,CASSLGLAGLTGELFF,TRBJ2-2,TRBV5-6,NA,TRBD2
TGTGCCAGCAGCCACGCACTAGCGGGAGGGCCGACAGATACGCAGTATTTT,CASSHALAGGPTDTQYF,TRBJ2-3,TRBV9,NA,TRBD2
TGTGCCAGCAGCTTAGCTCGGGAGACTTACAATGAGCAGTTCTTC,CASSLARETYNEQFF,TRBJ2-1,TRBV7-8,NA,NA
TGCGCCAGCAGCTTGGTAGTCGGCGTAAGCTCCTACGAGCAGTACTTC,CASSLVVGVSSYEQYF,TRBJ2-7,TRBV5-1,NA,NA
TGCAGCGCCGTAGGGACTAGCGGGACCCGTGAGCAGTTCTTC,CSAVGTSGTREQFF,TRBJ2-1,TRBV29-1,NA,TRBD2
TGTGCCAGCAGCTTAACAGGGCCTGAAGCTTTCTTT,CASSLTGPEAFF,TRBJ1-1,TRBV7-9,few,NA
TGCGCCAGCAGCCAAACGGGAGGGGGATCGTACAATGAGCAGTTCTTC,CASSQTGGGSYNEQFF,TRBJ2-1,TRBV4-1,NA,TRBD2
TGTGCCAGCAGAATACTCCAGGGGCAATACAATGAGCAGTTCTTC,CASRILQGQYNEQFF,TRBJ2-1,TRBV5-6,once,NA
TGTGCCAGCAGCCTCTACAGGGCCCAGACCCAGTACTTC,CASSLYRAQTQYF,TRBJ2-5,TRBV7-8,NA,NA
TGCAGCGTTGACCAGGGGATGAGCGGGAGGGAGTACTTC,CSVDQGMSGREYF,TRBJ2-7,TRBV29-1,NA,TRBD2
TGCGCCAGCAGCCAAGTCGGCGCACTCCAAGAGACCCAGTACTTC,CASSQVGALQETQYF,TRBJ2-5,TRBV4-1,NA,NA
TGCGCCAGCAGCGTAAACCGGGACAGGGAAGCCTACACCTTC,CASSVNRDREAYTF,TRBJ1-2,TRBV4-3,NA,TRBD1
TGTGCCAGCAGCTTAGGGGGCCCCAATGAGCAGTTCTTC,CASSLGGPNEQFF,TRBJ2-1,TRBV7-6,NA,NA
TGTGCCAGCAGTTACTCGCGAGGGAACACTGAAGCTTTCTTT,CASSYSRGNTEAFF,TRBJ1-1,TRBV6-5,NA,NA
TGTGCCAGCAGCCCCGGGACGTTTGGCTACACCTTC,CASSPGTFGYTF,TRBJ1-2,TRBV5-4,once,NA
TGTGCCAGCAGCTTGGAGTCGACTAGCTCCTCCTACAATGAGCAGTTCTTC,CASSLESTSSSYNEQFF,TRBJ2-1,TRBV5-4,NA,TRBD2
TGCGCCAGCAGCCAAGTGTCGGCCGTTATGAACACTGAAGCTTTCTTT,CASSQVSAVMNTEAFF,TRBJ1-1,TRBV4-1,NA,NA
TGTGCCAGCAGTCCGACTAGCGGGACGATGAATGAGCAGTTCTTC,CASSPTSGTMNEQFF,TRBJ2-1,TRBV28,NA,TRBD2
TGTGCCAGCAGTTTCCCAGACCTTTGGTGGACTGAAGCTTTCTTT,CASSFPDLWWTEAFF,TRBJ1-1,TRBV28,NA,NA
TGTGCCAGCAGTTACTCTTGGGAGGGCTTGGGGGAGCAGTACTTC,CASSYSWEGLGEQYF,TRBJ2-7,TRBV6-6,NA,TRBD2
TGTGCCAGCAGCTTAGGGGCGGGCTATGGCTACACCTTC,CASSLGAGYGYTF,TRBJ1-2,TRBV11-2,NA,NA
TGTGCCAGCAGAGCCTCCCCCCGTGGAGCTTTCTTT,CASRASPRGAFF,TRBJ1-1,TRBV11-2,NA,NA
TGTGCCAGCAGTTCTTCCCGACTAGCGGGATTTGTCTACGAGCAGTACTTC,CASSSSRLAGFVYEQYF,TRBJ2-7,TRBV28,once,TRBD2
TGTGCCAGCAGCTTAGGGACAGGGGACACTGAAGCTTTCTTT,CASSLGTGDTEAFF,TRBJ1-1,TRBV13,NA,TRBD1
TGCAGCGTAAACGGGCTAGCGGGAAAGAGGTCCTACAATGAGCAGTTCTTC,CSVNGLAGKRSYNEQFF,TRBJ2-1,TRBV29-1,NA,TRBD2
TGTGCCAGCAGCCAAGGCGTTGAAAAACTGTTTTTT,CASSQGVEKLFF,TRBJ1-4,TRBV4-2,few,NA
TGTGCCAGCAGTGAAGAGCGCAGGGGCAATCAGCCCCAGCATTTT,CASSEERRGNQPQHF,TRBJ1-5,TRBV2,NA,NA
TGTGCCAGCAGCTTAAGGCGGGACCCCCTGGGAACCGGGGAGCTGTTTTTT,CASSLRRDPLGTGELFF,TRBJ2-2,TRBV5-8,NA,NA
TGTGCCTGGAATTCTTGGTACACTGAAGCTTTCTTT,CAWNSWYTEAFF,TRBJ1-1,TRBV30,NA,NA
TGCGCCAGCAGCCAAAAAGGGAGACAGGGGGACGAAGCTTTCTTT,CASSQKGRQGDEAFF,TRBJ1-1,TRBV4-3,NA,TRBD1
TGTGCCTGGAGTGTCGGATTGGGCTCTGAGGGCACTGAAGCTTTCTTT,CAWSVGLGSEGTEAFF,TRBJ1-1,TRBV30,NA,NA
TGTGCCAGCAGCCCGGACAGTTTCAATGAGCAGTTCTTC,CASSPDSFNEQFF,TRBJ2-1,TRBV7-9,NA,NA
TGTGCCAGCAGTGCCCCTACAGGGCCCCAAGTTTTTTGGAATGAGCAGTTCTTC,CASSAPTGPQVFWNEQFF,TRBJ2-1,TRBV27,NA,NA
TGTGCCAGCAGGGGACAGAAGACACTGGGCACTGAAGCTTTCTTT,CASRGQKTLGTEAFF,TRBJ1-1,TRBV2,NA,TRBD1
TGCGCCAGCAGCCAAGAGGGCCAGTCCGCCTACGAGCAGTACTTC,CASSQEGQSAYEQYF,TRBJ2-7,TRBV4-1,NA,NA
TGTGCCAGCAGCACCCCCGGAGTACCCAGTACCCTAGCCAAAAACATTCAGTACTTC,CASSTPGVPSTLAKNIQYF,TRBJ2-4,TRBV7-9,NA,NA
TGTGCCAGCAGCCAAGGGACAGGACAAGCTTTCTTT,CASSQGTGQAFF,TRBJ1-1,TRBV7-9,NA,TRBD1
TGTGCCAGCAGCGGGGACAGGGGCGCAGGAAACACCATATATTTT,CASSGDRGAGNTIYF,TRBJ1-3,TRBV11-2,few,TRBD1
TGTGCCAGCAGCTTGAGGGAAAGCTACAATGAGCAGTTCTTC,CASSLRESYNEQFF,TRBJ2-1,TRBV5-4,few,NA
TGTGCCAGCCCGGGACTAGCGGGAGCACCCGGCTCCTACAATGAGCAGTTCTTC,CASPGLAGAPGSYNEQFF,TRBJ2-1,TRBV18,NA,TRBD2
TGTGCCAGCAGCTTAGTTGGACTAGCGGGAGTTGAGCAGTTCTTC,CASSLVGLAGVEQFF,TRBJ2-1,TRBV7-9,NA,TRBD2
TGTGCCAGCAGCGGACTAGCGGGAGGCGATTACAATGAGCAGTTCTTC,CASSGLAGGDYNEQFF,TRBJ2-1,TRBV9,NA,TRBD2
TGTGCCAGCAGTCCGCAAGAGACCCAGTACTTC,CASSPQETQYF,TRBJ2-5,TRBV27,once,NA
TGTGCCAGCAGCTTAGGGGGGATGAGTACGCAGTATTTT,CASSLGGMSTQYF,TRBJ2-3,TRBV7-8,NA,NA
TGTGCCAGCAGCTTAGGGCCCCCTTTGTTAAACACTGAAGCTTTCTTT,CASSLGPPLLNTEAFF,TRBJ1-1,TRBV11-2,NA,NA